This TCR beta chain was retrieved from a study of T cell changes during pregnancy in multiple sclerosis (dated by TCRdb to between 2018 and 2020). Regarding the study in general: In women with multiple sclerosis, the researchers looked at how the T cell repertoire shifted as pregnancy progressed.

As encoded in the germline V gene (reference sequence), CDR1 is SGHNT while CDR2 is YYREEE. V sheds 0 bases and J sheds 2 bases, leaving 14 bases between their ends. From the cysteine through the phenylalanine, the CDR3 covers 16 amino acids. Solely the CDR3 DNA is kept, with 48 bases framed from the first base. Receptor amplification or capture employed the immunoSEQ multiplex PCR assay. TCRdb limited this immuneACCESS table to in-frame rearrangements with V and J called. A share of clones is missing; checked studies link under half to unresolved V genes, and the rest is unexplained. The sample table contains around 40,000 clones; only one count was recorded for roughly 87% of them. The ten biggest clones cover 0.75% to 0.95% of the sample. This clone was seen a single time. What this receptor recognizes is not known. The sample holds no much larger clone one base away, and base qualities are not on file.

The material sequenced was CD4+ T cells from peripheral blood mononuclear cells, taken after pregnancy. This sequence was found in a female donor in good health, enrolled as a control in a pregnancy study. This sequence uses TRBV5-4 and TRBJ1-2; TRBD1 could be the D gene, as 5 bases match. The DNA sequence is TGTGCCAGCAGCTTGGATGTCCGGAGACAGAACTATGGCTACACCTTC. Translated, this is CASSLDVRRQNYGYTF.